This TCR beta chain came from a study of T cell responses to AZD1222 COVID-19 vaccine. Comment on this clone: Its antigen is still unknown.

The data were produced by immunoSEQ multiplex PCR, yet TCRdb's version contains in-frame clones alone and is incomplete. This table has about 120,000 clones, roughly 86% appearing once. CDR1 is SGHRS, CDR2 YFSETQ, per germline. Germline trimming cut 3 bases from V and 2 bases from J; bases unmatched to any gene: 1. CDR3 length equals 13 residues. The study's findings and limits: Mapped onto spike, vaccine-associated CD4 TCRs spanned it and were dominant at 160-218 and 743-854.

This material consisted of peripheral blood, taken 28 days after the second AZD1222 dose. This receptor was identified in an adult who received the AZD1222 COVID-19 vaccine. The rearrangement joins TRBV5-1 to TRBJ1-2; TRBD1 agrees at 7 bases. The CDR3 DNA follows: TGCGCCAGCAGCTCGGGACAGAACTATGGCTACACCTTC. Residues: CASSSGQNYGYTF.